This T cell receptor (beta chain) was captured in a study of blood T cell repertoires in COVID-19. In the study overall: Samples taken during acute and convalescent COVID-19 were collected in the United States, Italy and Spain. From T cells, B-cell-depleted T cells, or PBMCs came the material, which was cDNA or gDNA.

Participants were placed into cohorts based on the clinical history they reported. Cohort 3 donors counted as recovered after two negative PCRs, clearance, or resolved symptoms. The assay was immunoSEQ multiplex PCR, and TCRdb's table has in-frame clones only and misses some. The sample has 150,000 or so clones, around four fifths seen once. V was trimmed by 6 bases and J by 2 bases, leaving 14 bases between them. CDR1 MNHEY and CDR2 SMNVEV come from the germline V gene (reference sequence). CDR3 length: 15 amino acids. The rearrangement uses TRBV27 and TRBJ2-1; tentatively, D is TRBD2 (6 bases). Sequencing was done on a sample of PBMCs or T cells enriched from blood (not recorded which). The receptor's source is a woman aged 45-60 years who had recovered from COVID-19. The CDR3 nucleotides are TGTGCCAGCAGACCTACTAGCTATCCCTACAATGAGCAGTTCTTC. Translated: CASRPTSYPYNEQFF.